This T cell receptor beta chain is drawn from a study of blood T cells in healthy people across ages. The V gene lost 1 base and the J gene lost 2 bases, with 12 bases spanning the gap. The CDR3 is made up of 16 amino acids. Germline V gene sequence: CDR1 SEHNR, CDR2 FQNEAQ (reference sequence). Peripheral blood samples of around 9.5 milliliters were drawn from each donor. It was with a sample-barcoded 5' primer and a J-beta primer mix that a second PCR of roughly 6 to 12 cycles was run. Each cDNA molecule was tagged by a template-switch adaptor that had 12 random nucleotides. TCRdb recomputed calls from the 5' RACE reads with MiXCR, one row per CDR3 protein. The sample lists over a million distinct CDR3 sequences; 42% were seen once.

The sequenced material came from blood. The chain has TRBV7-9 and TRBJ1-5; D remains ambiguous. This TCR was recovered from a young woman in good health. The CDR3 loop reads CASSLGVGHRNQPQHF. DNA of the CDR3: TGTGCCAGCAGCTTAGGGGTAGGGCATCGCAATCAGCCCCAGCATTTT.